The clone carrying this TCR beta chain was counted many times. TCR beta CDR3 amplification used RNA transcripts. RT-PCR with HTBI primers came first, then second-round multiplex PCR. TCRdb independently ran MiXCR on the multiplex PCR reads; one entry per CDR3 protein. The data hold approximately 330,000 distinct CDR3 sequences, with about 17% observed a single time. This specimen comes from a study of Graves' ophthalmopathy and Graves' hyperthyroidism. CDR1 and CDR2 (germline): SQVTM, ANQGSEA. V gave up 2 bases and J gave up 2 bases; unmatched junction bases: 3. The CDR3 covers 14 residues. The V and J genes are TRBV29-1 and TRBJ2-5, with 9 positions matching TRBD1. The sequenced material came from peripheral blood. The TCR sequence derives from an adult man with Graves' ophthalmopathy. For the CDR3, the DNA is TGCAGCGTTGAACGAGACAGGGGGCAAGAGACCCAGTACTTC. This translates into CSVERDRGQETQYF.